The entry that follows covers one T cell receptor (beta chain) sequence. The target antigen is unknown. This entry is derived from a study of T-cell memory formation after mild COVID-19. On the study more broadly: The study found TCR clusters largely donor specific.

Germline CDR1 MNHNY, CDR2 SVGAGI (reference sequence). The CDR3 spans 15 residues. Trimming pared 2 bases from V and 8 bases from J, leaving 18 bases between. Using constant-segment primers, 5'RACE produced TCR alpha and TCR beta cDNA libraries carrying sample barcodes and UMIs. TCRdb reprocessed the 5' RACE reads with MiXCR, giving one entry per CDR3 protein. The sample carries roughly 450,000 distinct CDR3 sequences, roughly 20% recorded once. Study-level findings and limits: Some clones that responded were present in memory (sampled pre-infection), which suggests cross-reactive memory joined.

The clonotype originates from an adult woman who had mild COVID-19 (a few samples of this study predate the infection). Cell type and time point are not known. This rearrangement joins TRBV6-6 to TRBJ1-2; D ambiguous. The sequenced sample was PBMCs or a T cell subset sorted from them (not recorded which). The CDR3 is CASSYVAVHRGGYTF. CDR3 bases: TGTGCCAGCAGTTACGTGGCAGTCCACCGAGGGGGCTACACCTTC.